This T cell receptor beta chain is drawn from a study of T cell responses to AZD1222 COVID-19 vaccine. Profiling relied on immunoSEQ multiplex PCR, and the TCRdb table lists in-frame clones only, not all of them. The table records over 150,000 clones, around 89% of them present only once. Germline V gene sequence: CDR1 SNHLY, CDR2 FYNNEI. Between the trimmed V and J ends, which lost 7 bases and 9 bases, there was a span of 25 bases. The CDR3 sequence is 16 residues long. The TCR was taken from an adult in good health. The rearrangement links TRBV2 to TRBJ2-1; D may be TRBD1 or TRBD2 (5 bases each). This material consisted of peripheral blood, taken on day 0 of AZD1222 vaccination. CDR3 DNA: TGTGCCAGCATCCGAGGGTGGACGACACGGGACGCTGAGCAGTTCTTC. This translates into CASIRGWTTRDAEQFF.